Below are 31 T cell receptor beta chains sequenced from a single sample in a study of CDR3 diversity in severe acne. TCRdb analysed the PCR reads with MiXCR anew, one entry per CDR3 protein. This table holds about 90,000 distinct CDR3 sequences, about 50% found once. The sample consisted of blood. The receptors were sampled from a male donor in good health, serving as a control.

Ten or more counts support this clonotype. The chain employs TRBV20-1 and TRBJ1-2; D possibly corresponds to TRBD1 (5 bases). V shed 3 bases and J shed 6 bases, with 8 bases lying between them. The germline gives CDR1 DFQATT, CDR2 SNEGSKA (reference sequence). The CDR3 consists of 11 residues. The CDR3 region is CSASVGDGYTF. The CDR3 region has the DNA TGCAGTGCTAGTGTAGGGGATGGCTACACCTTC.

This clonotype was recorded many times. The rearrangement joins TRBV9 to TRBJ2-3; 7 positions match TRBD2. V lost 4 bases to trimming and J lost 1 base; unmatched junction nucleotides: 9. The germline V gene has CDR1 SGDLS and CDR2 YYNGEE. This CDR3 spans 16 amino acids. For the CDR3, the DNA is TGTGCCAGCAGCCCGAGAGCGGGGAGCGGCACAGATACGCAGTATTTT. This translates into CASSPRAGSGTDTQYF.

This clonotype was recorded a few times. The J gene is TRBJ1-6, the V gene TRBV3-1; D is unresolved. Germline CDR1 reads LGHDT; CDR2 reads YNNKEL (reference sequence). CDR3 length: 15 amino acids. The ends were cut back, 1 base at V and 2 bases at J, with 6 bases in the middle. The CDR3 spells CASSQGVTYNSPLHF. In DNA, the CDR3 is TGTGCCAGCAGCCAAGGTGTTACCTATAATTCACCCCTCCACTTT.

Note on this clonotype: A much larger clone lies one base from this, so it may be a read error. This chain joins TRBV24-1 and TRBJ2-7; weak D call: TRBD2 (6 bases). Germline V CDR1 and CDR2: KGHDR, SFDVKD. CDR3 length: 14 amino acids. For the CDR3, the DNA is TGTGCCTCCAGTATCGGGGGAGGACGGTACGAGCAGTACTTC. Translation gives CASSIGGGRYEQYF.

The chain joins TRBV25-1 to TRBJ2-5; D is perhaps TRBD1 (5 bases). Germline values: CDR1 MGHDK, CDR2 SYGVNS. The germline V and J ends were trimmed by 5 bases and 4 bases, with 14 bases remaining between them. The CDR3 covers 14 residues. The CDR3 region is CASSTIGASETQYF. In DNA form, the CDR3 reads TGTGCCAGCAGTACCATTGGGGCCTCAGAGACCCAGTACTTC. The variable domain in full, completed from reference TRBV25-1 and TRBJ2-5, reads EADIYQTPRYLVIGTGKKITLECSQTMGHDKMYWYQQDPGMELHLIHYSYGVNSTEKGDLSSESTVSRIRTEHFPLTLESARPSHTSQYLCASSTIGASETQYFGPGTRLLVL.

There are a few counts of this clonotype. J is TRBJ2-5 and V is TRBV20-1, with TRBD2 matching over 14 bases. The CDR3 has 15 amino acids. Looked up from germline, CDR1 is DFQATT and CDR2 is SNEGSKA (reference sequence). Germline trimming cut 5 bases from V and 5 bases from J; bases unmatched to any gene: 7. CDR3 nucleotide sequence: TGCAGTGCTCTAAGACTAGCGGGGGGGCGGGAGACCCAGTACTTC. Translated: CSALRLAGGRETQYF.

As regards this clonotype: No conserved phenylalanine or tryptophan is present at the end of the CDR3, so a read error is the likely explanation. Because the CDR3's place on the DNA is in doubt, the DNA is left out and the CDR3 is given as listed by TCRdb. The V gene is TRBV5-4, the J gene TRBJ2-2. Germline V gives CDR1 SGHNT, CDR2 YYREEE (reference sequence). 10 amino acids form the CDR3, both terminal residues included. The CDR3 region is CASSTGRGFI.

Worth noting for this clonotype: A read error may account for a junction end that differs from germline. The chain uses TRBV6-6 and TRBJ2-2; 10 nucleotides align to TRBD1. The length of the CDR3 is 15 residues. The germline CDR1 and CDR2 sequences are MNHNY and SVGAGI (reference sequence). DNA of the CDR3: TGTGCCAGCAGCCATGGGACAGGGGACACCGGGGAGCTGTCTTTT. Residues: CASSHGTGDTGELSF.

In its sample, this clonotype was seen many times. The CDR3 DNA follows: TGTGCCAGCAGCTTAGACCGCGGAGAAGCTTTCTTT. Its protein is CASSLDRGEAFF. The chain couples TRBV11-2 to TRBJ1-1, with D unclear. The CDR3 contains 12 residues. Germline CDR1 and CDR2: SGHAT and FQNNGV. V shed 0 bases and J shed 8 bases, with 7 bases lying between them.

With regard to this clonotype: The DNA is left out, because the CDR3 cannot be placed on it with certainty; the CDR3 is given as TCRdb lists it. The V gene is TRBV5-1, the J gene TRBJ1-6. The CDR3 is 21 residues long, ends included. From germline, CDR1 is SGHRS and CDR2 YFSETQ. CDR3: CASSFYICSASSGEGSSPLHF.

The rearrangement uses TRBV9 and TRBJ2-1; 11 bases line up with TRBD1. This CDR3 comprises 14 residues. The germline gives CDR1 SGDLS, CDR2 YYNGEE. Unmatched junction bases numbered 5, after V lost 3 bases and J lost 9 bases. The CDR3 DNA reads as TGTGCCAGCAGCGCTGGACAGGGGGCCGGTGAGCAGTTCTTC. Encoded protein: CASSAGQGAGEQFF.

This clonotype appeared a few times. This rearrangement joins TRBV29-1 to TRBJ1-2; D is undetermined. The germline V gene has CDR1 SQVTM and CDR2 ANQGSEA. There are 12 residues in the CDR3. V lost 3 bases to trimming and J lost 3 bases, with 8 bases between them. As DNA, the CDR3 is TGCAGCGTTGATCCGGCCTACTATGGCTACACCTTC. This gives the protein CSVDPAYYGYTF.

The gene calls are TRBV5-4 and TRBJ1-1; 7 positions agree with TRBD1. Trimming cost V 0 bases and J 3 bases; bases outside gene matches: 11. There are 17 residues in the CDR3. Per the germline V gene, CDR1 is SGHNT and CDR2 is YYREEE (reference sequence). CDR3 coding DNA: TGTGCCAGCAGCTTGGGGGCAGGGGGAGAGGGTTACACTGAAGCTTTCTTT. Its translation is CASSLGAGGEGYTEAFF.

The CDR3 coding sequence is TGTGCCAGCAGTTCCCCCCCGCACGAGCAGTACTTC. As protein: CASSSPPHEQYF. This sequence joins TRBV6-1 and TRBJ2-7; D gene uncertain. With 5 bases removed from V and 5 bases from J, the gap between germline ends came to 10 bases. Germline V CDR1 and CDR2: MNHNS, SASEGT. This CDR3 is 12 amino acids long.

This clonotype was recorded only once. CDR3 DNA: TGTGCCAGCAGCCAAGAGGGGGGGGAGCAGTACTTC. Amino acids: CASSQEGGEQYF. The rearrangement links TRBV3-1 to TRBJ2-7; 7 bases fit TRBD2. J gave up 7 bases and V 0 bases, and 0 bases lay outside the gene matches. Germline CDR1 reads LGHDT; CDR2 reads YNNKEL (reference sequence). This CDR3 spans 12 amino acids.

The chain uses TRBV20-1 and TRBJ2-7, with 8 bases identical to TRBD1. From germline, CDR1 is DFQATT and CDR2 SNEGSKA (reference sequence). This CDR3 has 14 residues. The J segment lost 7 bases and the V segment lost 6 bases, leaving 14 bases of the junction unmatched. CDR3 loop: CSARADRVEVEQYF. The CDR3 bases are TGCAGTGCCCGAGCGGACAGGGTTGAAGTGGAGCAGTACTTC.

The V call is TRBV5-1, the J call TRBJ1-2; D call uncertain. The V and J ends lost 5 bases and 6 bases respectively, with 20 bases between them. The CDR3 totals 15 residues. Germline CDR1 and CDR2: SGHRS and YFSETQ. CDR3: CASSSGRRANDGYTF. The CDR3 region has the DNA TGCGCCAGCAGTTCCGGGAGACGGGCAAATGATGGCTACACCTTC.

At least ten counts were recorded for this clonotype. The gene calls are TRBV30 and TRBJ1-2; 8 bases are shared with TRBD1. This CDR3 region has 16 residues. The trim removed 1 base at V and 9 bases at J, leaving 16 bases unmatched. Per the germline V gene, CDR1 is GTSNPN and CDR2 is SVGIG (reference sequence). In DNA, the CDR3 is TGTGCCTGGAGTGCCCGGTCGATCCGGGACAGGCGGAGCTACACCTTC. It encodes CAWSARSIRDRRSYTF.

This clonotype was seen only a few times. The chain joins TRBV4-3 to TRBJ2-1, with TRBD1 matching 8 bases. The germline CDR1 and CDR2 sequences are LGHNA and YSLEER. V lost 5 bases, J lost 5 bases, and 8 bases stayed unmatched. This CDR3 is 15 amino acids long. CDR3 in DNA: TGCGCCAGCAGCGACGGGACAGGCGTGGACAATGAGCAGTTCTTC. Protein: CASSDGTGVDNEQFF.

The chain recombines TRBV24-1 with TRBJ2-1, with D perhaps given as TRBD1 or TRBD2 (5 bases each). V lost 7 bases to trimming and J lost 7 bases, with 13 bases between them. CDR1 is KGHDR, CDR2 SFDVKD, per germline. The CDR3 loop spans 13 amino acids. The CDR3 DNA is TGTGCCACCAGCCTGTGGGGCGGGAATGAGCAGTTCTTC. Translating it yields CATSLWGGNEQFF.

V is TRBV19 and J is TRBJ2-5, with D perhaps matching TRBD2 (5 bases). The J call may be mistaken, given a closer DNA end match to TRBJ2-1. The CDR3 is 14 residues long. CDR1 and CDR2 (germline): LNHDA, SQIVND (reference sequence). CDR3 nucleotide sequence: TGTGCCAGTAGCGAACTAGACTATGAGGAAAGGCAGTTCTTC. As protein: CASSELDYEERQFF.

The chain combines TRBV7-3 with TRBJ1-1; D not resolved. The V gene lost 6 bases and the J gene lost 1 base, with 9 bases spanning the gap. The CDR3 extends over 13 amino acids. Germline assignment: CDR1 SGHTA and CDR2 FQGTGA. In DNA form, the CDR3 reads TGTGCCAGCAGTTCTAGCCCGAACACTGAAGCTTTCTTT. Its protein is CASSSSPNTEAFF.

This clonotype has just a few counts. The CDR3 sequence: CASSPERVRGYTF. In DNA form, the CDR3 reads TGTGCCAGCAGTCCCGAGCGGGTGCGCGGCTACACCTTC. The gene calls are TRBV2 and TRBJ1-2; D remains unclear. Germline V gene lookup returns CDR1 SNHLY and CDR2 FYNNEI. The CDR3 runs to 13 residues. V gave up 5 bases and J gave up 8 bases, with 15 bases separating them.

Many counts were recorded for this clonotype. The chain combines TRBV5-4 with TRBJ2-5, with TRBD1 as a possible D gene (6 bases). V was clipped by 4 bases and J by 1 base, with 11 bases between them. The CDR3 has 14 amino acids. CDR1 is SGHNT and CDR2 is YYREEE in the germline V gene (reference sequence). CDR3 protein: CASSVDRFQETQYF. Written as DNA, the CDR3 is TGTGCCAGCAGCGTTGACAGGTTCCAAGAGACCCAGTACTTC. The full variable domain, its missing parts supplied by reference TRBV5-4 and TRBJ2-5, is ETGVTQSPTHLIKTRGQQVTLRCSSQSGHNTVSWYQQALGQGPQFIFQYYREEENGRGNFPPRFSGLQFPNYSSELNVNALELDDSALYLCASSVDRFQETQYFGPGTRLLVL.

The V gene is TRBV5-1, the J gene TRBJ2-1; D remains unclear. Trimming removed 0 bases from V and 11 bases from J, with 21 bases in between. The CDR3 has 16 amino acids. From germline, CDR1 is SGHRS and CDR2 YFSETQ. CDR3 DNA: TGCGCCAGCAGCTTGGAAGGGTGGGTGTCGGCGAACAAGCAGTTCTTC. This gives the protein CASSLEGWVSANKQFF. The full variable domain, completed using reference TRBV5-1 and TRBJ2-1, is KAGVTQTPRYLIKTRGQQVTLSCSPISGHRSVSWYQQTPGQGLQFLFEYFSETQRNKGNFPGRFSGRQFSNSRSEMNVSTLELGDSALYLCASSLEGWVSANKQFFGPGTRLTVL.

This clonotype was observed a few times. This sequence joins TRBV7-9 and TRBJ2-7; D is unclear. CDR1 SEHNR and CDR2 FQNEAQ come from the germline V gene (reference sequence). Trimming shortened V by 4 bases and J by 6 bases, and 10 bases separated the two germline ends. The CDR3 is made up of 12 amino acids. In DNA, the CDR3 is TGTGCCAGCAGCTACCTGGACGGCGAGCAGTACTTC. Translating it yields CASSYLDGEQYF.

This clonotype was recorded at least ten times. V is TRBV29-1 and J is TRBJ1-2; possible D gene TRBD1, 6 bases. Deletions cut 2 bases from V and 4 bases from J, with 14 bases between. Germline V gene lookup returns CDR1 SQVTM and CDR2 ANQGSEA. This CDR3 contains 14 residues. The CDR3 coding sequence is TGCAGCGTTGAACCTCTCCAGGGGATCTATGGCTACACCTTC. This translates into CSVEPLQGIYGYTF. Looking up the rest from reference TRBV29-1 and TRBJ1-2 gives the full variable domain: SAVISQKPSRDICQRGTSLTIQCQVDSQVTMMFWYRQQPGQSLTLIATANQGSEATYESGFVIDKFPISRPNLTFSTLTVSNMSPEDSSIYLCSVEPLQGIYGYTFGSGTRLTVV.

The genes are TRBV7-9 and TRBJ2-7; unclear D gene. This CDR3 comprises 15 residues. Germline V lookup: CDR1 SEHNR, CDR2 FQNEAQ (reference sequence). The germline V and J ends were trimmed by 0 bases and 1 base, with 10 bases remaining between them. For the CDR3, the DNA is TGTGCCAGCAGCTTAGCGAAGGCTGTATCCTACGAGCAGTACTTC. This sequence encodes CASSLAKAVSYEQYF.

The V gene is TRBV3-1, the J gene TRBJ1-2; tentatively, D is TRBD1 (6 bases). CDR1 LGHDT and CDR2 YNNKEL come from the germline V gene (reference sequence). Trimming cost V 4 bases and J 0 bases, with 12 bases left between them. The CDR3 has 15 amino acids. The CDR3, as DNA: TGTGCCAGCAGCCTCTCGGGACACACTAACTATGGCTACACCTTC. Translation: CASSLSGHTNYGYTF.

Points on this clonotype: Given a much more abundant clone one base away, this may be a read error. This rearrangement joins TRBV7-9 to TRBJ2-5; 10 bases align to TRBD1. CDR1 is SEHNR, CDR2 FQNEAQ, per germline (reference sequence). The CDR3 extends over 15 amino acids. J lost 7 bases, V lost 4 bases, and 9 bases had no gene match. CDR3: CASSYDPGQGRTQYF. CDR3 sequence (DNA): TGTGCCAGCAGCTACGATCCGGGACAGGGGAGGACCCAGTACTTC.

This clonotype was seen at least ten times. The chain combines TRBV9 with TRBJ2-1, with 13 bases identical to TRBD2. CDR1 SGDLS and CDR2 YYNGEE come from the germline V gene. The V gene end was trimmed by 0 bases and the J gene end by 8 bases; junction bases not matched to a gene: 5. This CDR3 comprises 16 residues. The CDR3 DNA follows: TGTGCCAGCAGCGTAGCTGGACTAGCGGGAGAGGATGAGCAGTTCTTC. Residues: CASSVAGLAGEDEQFF.